The sample holds one count of the clone carrying this T cell receptor beta chain. This CDR3 contains 17 residues. V gave up 4 bases and J gave up 5 bases; unmatched junction bases: 10. The germline V gene encodes CDR1 LGHNA and CDR2 YNFKEQ. This entry comes from a study of technical replicates of blood from a few donors. The data were produced by immunoSEQ multiplex PCR, yet TCRdb's version contains in-frame clones alone and is incomplete. The sample lists 95,000 to 100,000 clones, roughly 95% occurring once. V and J are TRBV4-2 and TRBJ1-4; 10 bases are shared with TRBD1. The sequence derives from a human donor in good health. Sequencing used T cells isolated from PBMCs. The CDR3 loop reads CASSPITGTGANEKLFF. The CDR3 bases are TGTGCCAGCAGCCCAATCACCGGGACAGGGGCGAATGAAAAACTGTTTTTT.